The clone carrying this T cell receptor beta chain was detected only a few times. The sample belongs to a study of identical twins. The CDR3 loop spans 12 amino acids. Germline-derived CDR1 and CDR2 are SGHAT and FQNNGV. V lost 8 bases and J 7 bases, leaving 11 bases between the germline ends. TCRdb itself ran the 5' RACE reads through MiXCR, one entry per CDR3 protein. The sample lists approximately 670,000 distinct CDR3 sequences, roughly 6% occurring once. V is TRBV11-2 and J is TRBJ2-2; D perhaps matches TRBD1 (6 bases). Sequencing used naive T cells sorted from blood. The clonotype was recovered from a man between 18 and 35 years old in good health. This CDR3 is CASAGAYGELFF. In DNA form, the CDR3 reads TGTGCCAGCGCAGGGGCGTACGGGGAGCTGTTTTTT.